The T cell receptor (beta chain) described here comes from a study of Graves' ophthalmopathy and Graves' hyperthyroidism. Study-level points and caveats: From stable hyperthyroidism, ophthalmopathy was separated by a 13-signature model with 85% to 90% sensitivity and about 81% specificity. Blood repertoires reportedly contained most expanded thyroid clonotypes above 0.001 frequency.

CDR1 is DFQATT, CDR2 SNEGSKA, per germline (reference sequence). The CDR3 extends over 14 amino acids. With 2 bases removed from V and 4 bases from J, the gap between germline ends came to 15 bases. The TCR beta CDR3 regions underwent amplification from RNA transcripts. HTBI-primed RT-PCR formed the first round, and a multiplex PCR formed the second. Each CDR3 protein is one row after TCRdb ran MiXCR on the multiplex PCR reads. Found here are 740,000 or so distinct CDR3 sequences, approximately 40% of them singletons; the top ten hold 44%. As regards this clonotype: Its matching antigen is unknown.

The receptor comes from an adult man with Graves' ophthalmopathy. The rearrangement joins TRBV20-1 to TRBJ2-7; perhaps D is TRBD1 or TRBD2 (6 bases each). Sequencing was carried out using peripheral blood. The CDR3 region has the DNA TGCAGTGCTAGAAAGGCTACAGGGAGGTACGAGCAGTACTTC. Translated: CSARKATGRYEQYF.